This entry describes one T cell receptor (beta chain). The antigen it recognizes is unknown. No much larger clonotype is one base removed from it; base qualities were not supplied. This sample stems from a study of patients and donors after allogeneic stem cell transplantation (dated by TCRdb to the early 2020s). Receptors were amplified or captured by RT-PCR. The sequencing machine was a NextSeq 550. TCRdb redid the processing of the public reads, applying fastp at Q25 and MiXCR, and retained in-frame beta chains. Every CDR3 protein is listed once, alongside the most common genes and DNA of its rows. This sample is represented by 150,000 to 200,000 distinct CDR3 sequences; approximately 30% of them were singletons. The ten largest clones capture less than 3.5% of the sample. V drops 4 bases and J drops 14 bases, leaving 15 bases in between. From its cysteine to its phenylalanine, the CDR3 spans 12 amino acids. Just the 36-base CDR3 DNA is kept, in frame starting at base 1.

This TCR derives from a human donor who was either an allogeneic HSCT recipient or a stem cell or donor lymphocyte infusion donor (not recorded which). It is not recorded whose cells these are; they may come from a transplant donor. The chain uses TRBV12-3 or TRBV12-4 and TRBJ2-1; TRBD2 could be the D gene, as 5 bases match. Specimen: blood, either unsorted or a sorted T cell fraction (not recorded which). CDR3 sequence: CASSSGLANEFF. The nucleotide sequence is given as TGTGCCAGCAGTTCAGGACTCGCCAATGAGTTCTTC.